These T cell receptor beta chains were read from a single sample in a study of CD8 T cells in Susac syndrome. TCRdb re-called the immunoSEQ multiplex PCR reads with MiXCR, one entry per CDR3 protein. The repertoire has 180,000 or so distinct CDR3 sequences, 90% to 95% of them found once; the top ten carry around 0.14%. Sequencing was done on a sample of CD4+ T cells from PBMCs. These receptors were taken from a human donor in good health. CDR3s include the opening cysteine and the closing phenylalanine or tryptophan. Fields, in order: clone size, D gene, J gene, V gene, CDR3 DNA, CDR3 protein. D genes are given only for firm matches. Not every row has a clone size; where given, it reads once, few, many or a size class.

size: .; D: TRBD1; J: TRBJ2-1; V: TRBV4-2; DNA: TGTGCCAGCAGCCAAGAGCACAGGGGAAACTACAATGAGCAGTTCTTC; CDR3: CASSQEHRGNYNEQFF
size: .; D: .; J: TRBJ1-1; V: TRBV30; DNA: TGTGCCTGGGTCCTCTTACTCGGCGAAGCTTTCTTT; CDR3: CAWVLLLGEAFF
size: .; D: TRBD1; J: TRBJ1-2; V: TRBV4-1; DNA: TGCGCCAGCAGCTCATACGCAGGGGGCCGGAACTATGGCTACACCTTC; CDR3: CASSSYAGGRNYGYTF
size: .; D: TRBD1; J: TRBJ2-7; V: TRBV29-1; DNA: TGCAGCGTTGCCGGGGACAGGGGGATCGGCGAGCAGTACTTC; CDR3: CSVAGDRGIGEQYF
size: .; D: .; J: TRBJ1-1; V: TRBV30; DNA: TGTGCCTGGAGTGTATACCATGAAGCTTTCTTT; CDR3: CAWSVYHEAFF
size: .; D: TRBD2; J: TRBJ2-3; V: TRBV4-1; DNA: TGCGCCAGCACCTCTAGCGGGGGTAACACGGATACGCAGTATTTT; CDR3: CASTSSGGNTDTQYF
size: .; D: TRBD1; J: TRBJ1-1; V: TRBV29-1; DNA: TGCAGCGGGCAGGGGGGCACTGAAGCTTTCTTT; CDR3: CSGQGGTEAFF
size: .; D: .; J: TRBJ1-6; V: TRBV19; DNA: TGTGCCAGTAGTAGCGGGAGGTCTTCACCCCTCCACTTT; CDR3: CASSSGRSSPLHF
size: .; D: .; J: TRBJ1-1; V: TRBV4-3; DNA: TGCGCCAGCAGCCAAGTCAGAGACAACACTGAAGCTTTCTTT; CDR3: CASSQVRDNTEAFF
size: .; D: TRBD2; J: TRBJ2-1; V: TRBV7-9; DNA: TGTGCCAGCAGCTCAAGACTAGCGGGGGTGTCCTACAATGAGCAGTTCTTC; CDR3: CASSSRLAGVSYNEQFF
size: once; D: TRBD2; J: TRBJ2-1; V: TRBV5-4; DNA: TGTGCCAGCAGCTTGGGACGGGGGGGTTATAATGAGCAGTTCTTC; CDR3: CASSLGRGGYNEQFF
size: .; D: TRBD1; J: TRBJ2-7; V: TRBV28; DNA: TGTGCCAGCAGGCCGGGACAGGGTTACGAGCAGTACTTC; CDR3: CASRPGQGYEQYF
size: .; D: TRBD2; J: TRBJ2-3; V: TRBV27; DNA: TGTGCCAGCAGTTTACAGGCGGGGGGCGGGGGCACAGATACGCAGTATTTT; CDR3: CASSLQAGGGGTDTQYF
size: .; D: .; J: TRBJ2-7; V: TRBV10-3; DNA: TGTGCCATCAGTGACACCCTCCGGCAGAACTACGAGCAGTACTTC; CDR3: CAISDTLRQNYEQYF
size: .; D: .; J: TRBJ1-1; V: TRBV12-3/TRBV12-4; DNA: TGTGCCAGCAGTACCAAGGTTTTGGGGAACACTGAAGCTTTCTTT; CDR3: CASSTKVLGNTEAFF
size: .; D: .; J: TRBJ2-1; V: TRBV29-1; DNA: TGCAGCGTTGTGGGACCCTACAATGAGCAGTTCTTC; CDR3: CSVVGPYNEQFF
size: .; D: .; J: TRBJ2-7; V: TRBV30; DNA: TGTGCCTGGAGTCTCACAGGGAGACCCTACGAGCAGTACTTC; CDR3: CAWSLTGRPYEQYF
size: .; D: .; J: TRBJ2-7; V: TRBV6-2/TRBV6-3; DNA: TGTGCCAGCAGTTCTCGGACCCCGGGGACCTACGAGCAGTACTTC; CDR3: CASSSRTPGTYEQYF
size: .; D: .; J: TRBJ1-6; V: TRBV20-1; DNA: TGCAGTGCTAGGCCAGTCCCCTATAATTCACCCCTCCACTTT; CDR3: CSARPVPYNSPLHF
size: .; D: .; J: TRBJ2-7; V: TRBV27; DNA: TGCGCCAGGGTGGCTAACGAGCAGTACTTC; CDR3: CARVANEQYF
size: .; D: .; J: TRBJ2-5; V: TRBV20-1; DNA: TGCAGTGCTAGGACAGTCTTCGAGACCCAGTACTTC; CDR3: CSARTVFETQYF
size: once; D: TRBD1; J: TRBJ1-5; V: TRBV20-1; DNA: TGCAGTGCTGGGGGACAGGCCCTCAATCAGCCCCAGCATTTT; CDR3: CSAGGQALNQPQHF
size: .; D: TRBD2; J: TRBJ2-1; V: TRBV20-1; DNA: TGCAGTGCCCTACGGGGGGGGATCAGCAATGAGCAGTTCTTC; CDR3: CSALRGGISNEQFF
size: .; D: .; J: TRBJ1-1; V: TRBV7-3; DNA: TGTGCCAGCAGCAAGGGACACTCGAACACTGAAGCTTTCTTT; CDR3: CASSKGHSNTEAFF
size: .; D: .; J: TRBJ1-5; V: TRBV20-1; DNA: TGCAGTGCTAGAGAAGGGACGGATTATAGCAATCAGCCCCAGCATTTT; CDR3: CSAREGTDYSNQPQHF
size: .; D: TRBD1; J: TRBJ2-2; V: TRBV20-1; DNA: TGCAGTGCTAGAGATGGGAGACAGGGTCGAACCGGGGAGCTGTTTTTT; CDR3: CSARDGRQGRTGELFF
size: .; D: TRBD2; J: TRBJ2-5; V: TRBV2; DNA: TGTGCCAGCAGCCCTAGCGGGGCCCCTACCCAGTACTTC; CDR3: CASSPSGAPTQYF
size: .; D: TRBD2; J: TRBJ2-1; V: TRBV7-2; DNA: TGTGCCAGCAGCCCACCGGGACTAGCCTACAATGAGCAGTTCTTC; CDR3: CASSPPGLAYNEQFF
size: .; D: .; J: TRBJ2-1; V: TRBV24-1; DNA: .; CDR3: CATSDVGQGTHGEVF
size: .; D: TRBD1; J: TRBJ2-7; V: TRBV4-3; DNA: TGCGCCAGCAGCCAGAAGACAGGGTACGAGCAGTACTTC; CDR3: CASSQKTGYEQYF
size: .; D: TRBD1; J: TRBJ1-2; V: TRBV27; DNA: TGTGCCAGCAGTTCAGGACAGGGGACTAATGGCTACACCTTC; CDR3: CASSSGQGTNGYTF
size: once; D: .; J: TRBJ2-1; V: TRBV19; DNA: TGTGCCAGTAGTAAGGGGAATGCCTACAATGAGCAGTTCTTC; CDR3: CASSKGNAYNEQFF
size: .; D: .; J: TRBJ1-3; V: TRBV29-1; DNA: TGCAGCGTTGAGTTCAGTACTGGAAACACCATATATTTT; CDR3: CSVEFSTGNTIYF
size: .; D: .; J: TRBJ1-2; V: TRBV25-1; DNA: TGTGCCAGCAGTGACTCCGACAGCCCATATGGCTACACCTTC; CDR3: CASSDSDSPYGYTF
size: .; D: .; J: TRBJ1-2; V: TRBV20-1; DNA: TGCAGTGCTAAGGACTATGGCTACACCTTC; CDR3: CSAKDYGYTF
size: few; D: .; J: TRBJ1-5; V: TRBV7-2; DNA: TGTGCCAGCAGCTTGGACAGAGCCAATCAGCCCCAGCATTTT; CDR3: CASSLDRANQPQHF
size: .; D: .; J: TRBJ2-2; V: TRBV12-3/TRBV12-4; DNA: TGTGCCAGCAGCTCATTTCGGTCCGGGGAGCTGTTTTTT; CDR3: CASSSFRSGELFF
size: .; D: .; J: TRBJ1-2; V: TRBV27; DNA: TGTGCCAGCAGACTAGGGGTGCAGAGTGGCGGCTACACCTTC; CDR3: CASRLGVQSGGYTF
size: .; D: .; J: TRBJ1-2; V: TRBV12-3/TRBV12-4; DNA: TGTGCCAGCAGCCCAAGGGAGGCTAACTATGGCTACACCTTC; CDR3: CASSPREANYGYTF
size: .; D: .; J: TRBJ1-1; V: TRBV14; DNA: TGTGCCAGCAGCCAGCTCACTGAAGCTTTCTTT; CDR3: CASSQLTEAFF
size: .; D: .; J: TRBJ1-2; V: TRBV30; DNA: TGTGCCTGGAGCGCAGGGACACCCGGCTATGGCTACACCTTC; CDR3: CAWSAGTPGYGYTF
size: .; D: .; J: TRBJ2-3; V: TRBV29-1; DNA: TGCAGCGTTTCCGACAGGTACACAGATACGCAGTATTTT; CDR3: CSVSDRYTDTQYF
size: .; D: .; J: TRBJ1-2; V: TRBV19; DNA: TGTGCCAGCACCCCGATGGGTGGGACGGCGAACTATGGCTACACCTTC; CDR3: CASTPMGGTANYGYTF
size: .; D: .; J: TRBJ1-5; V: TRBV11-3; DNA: TGTGCCATAAAAGAGAGCGGGGGGGTCAATCAGCCCCAGCATTTT; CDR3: CAIKESGGVNQPQHF
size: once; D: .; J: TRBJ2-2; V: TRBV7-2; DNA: TGTGCCAGCACCCGACAGAACACCGGGGAGCTGTTTTTT; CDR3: CASTRQNTGELFF
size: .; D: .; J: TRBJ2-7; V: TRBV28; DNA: TGTGCCAGCAGGCAGGGTTCCCGCGAGCAGTACTTC; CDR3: CASRQGSREQYF